What follows describes a single T cell receptor (beta chain). This clone's antigen is unknown. The input lacks base qualities; no much larger clone sits a single base away. Using the deep immunoSEQ assay, multiplex PCR amplified TCR CDR3 regions from genomic DNA. Genomic DNA extracted from each cell subset was distributed evenly over all wells of several immunoSEQ 96-well plates, and each plate served as one replicate. Each replicate PCR for sorted subsets received roughly 0.2 ug genomic DNA, equal to 30,000 or so T cell genomes. Purified libraries were measured with a Qubit 3.0 fluorometer, size-checked on a Bioanalyzer 2100, and measured again with the KAPA Library Quantification kit. Every immunoSEQ 96-well plate was sequenced on a separate single-read 150-cycle Illumina NextSeq 550 flow cell. On the study's bioinformatics: Because the immunoSEQ output held only junctional sequences and lacked quality scores, the filtering could not match the filtering applied to full-length reads. To assign V/J genes and CDR3, sequences were annotated against IMGT germline references using PyIR, a Python wrapper for IgBLAST v1.9. Any read was removed if the V/J assignment was weak (E-value above 1e-6), the CDR3 was missing, or the read contained stop codons, out-of-frame junctions, or ambiguous translated residues. V3J clonotypes were defined as sequences sharing an identical inferred V gene, J gene, and CDR3 amino acid sequence. Percentage overlap between repertoires was calculated by dividing the number of shared unique clonotypes by the size of the smaller repertoire. Richness of each repertoire was evaluated using RTK rarefaction, the Chao1 estimator, and Recon v2.1 estimates of unobserved clonotypes. Generation probabilities for all TCRbeta clonotypes obtained by the gDNA method from a handful of donors were computed using OLGA. TCRdb carries this immuneACCESS record with in-frame sequences only. Its versions omit some clonotypes, under half of them owing to an unresolved V gene in the studies checked, with the rest unexplained. The V and J calls and clone size come from that table; D and trimming were worked out from the DNA. A total of about 820,000 clones appear in this sample, about 92% of them only once. The ten largest clones represent approximately 25% of the sample.

CD8 naive samples were CD45RO-negative cells positively selected for CCR7, giving a CD45RA+CCR7+ population that excluded TemRA cells. Healthy HIV-negative adults with no recently reported acute infections or vaccinations were included as donors. Every donor was a Caucasian adult residing in Nashville, Tennessee, USA. After blood collection by leukapheresis, PBMCs were isolated using Ficoll-Histopaque density gradient centrifugation and then cryopreserved in the vapor phase of liquid nitrogen. Analytical flow cytometry was used to check the purity and quantity of every magnetically sorted T cell population. From each sorted fraction, genomic DNA was isolated and quantified by UV absorbance on a Nanodrop 2000c. The data originate from a study of shared clonotypes between healthy human individuals (dated by TCRdb to the early 2020s). At the level of the whole study: The cohort comprised a couple of women and three men aged 18 to 49 years. Blood TCR repertoires of roughly five healthy adults were deeply sequenced to estimate repertoire size and the extent of clonotype sharing between individuals. Different laboratories and diverse techniques were used to prepare libraries and sequence TCR repertoires, to increase sequencing depth and limit assay-specific biases. For each donor, CD4 naive and CD4 memory were each run on three plates, CD8 naive on two plates, and CD8 memory on one plate. Per donor, leukapheresis produced somewhere between about 0.94 and 9.5 billion PBMCs. Overall study results and their limits: Incomplete sequencing was indicated by rarefaction of sorted-subset datasets, despite the large sequencing depth. Higher generation probabilities were observed for clonotypes shared by all four sorted-subset donors than for non-shared clonotypes. When a handful of donors were compared, the shared fraction of clonotypes was about 5.2% for naive CD4, less than 4% for naive CD8, 2% to 2.5% for memory CD4, and 0.4% for memory CD8. Naive subsets generally had larger estimated clonotype richness than memory subsets. Sampling was restricted to blood, and TCR repertoires in tissues likely differ from the TCR repertoires found in blood. Based on pairwise subsampling, the degree of clonotype sharing among donors was expected to be affected by sequencing depth. The genetic and exposure-history diversity represented was limited by the small number of donors.

The TCR was taken from a young man in good health. The source material was naive CD8+ T cells sorted from blood. Reading the label with the study, this specimen's cell subset or site is: CD45RA+CCR7+.

CDR3 region: CAGSGLFGEQFF. The sequence in DNA is TGTGCCGGGTCCGGTCTCTTCGGTGAGCAGTTCTTC. Rearrangement joined TRBV7-9 to TRBJ2-1; a confident D gene designation cannot be given. Counted from cysteine to phenylalanine, this CDR3 has 12 amino acids. Just CDR3 DNA is preserved here, 36 bases in frame from base 1. CDR1 and CDR2, per the germline V gene (reference sequence), are SEHNR and FQNEAQ. V lost 11 bases and J lost 9 bases; the stretch between them is 17 bases long.